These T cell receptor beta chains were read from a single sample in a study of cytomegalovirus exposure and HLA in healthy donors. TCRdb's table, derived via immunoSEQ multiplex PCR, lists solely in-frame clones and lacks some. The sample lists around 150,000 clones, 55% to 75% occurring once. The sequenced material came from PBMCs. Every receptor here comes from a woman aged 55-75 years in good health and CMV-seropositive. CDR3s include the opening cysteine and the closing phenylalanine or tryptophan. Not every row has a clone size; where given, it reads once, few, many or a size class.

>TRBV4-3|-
CASSQDWTGNQPQHF
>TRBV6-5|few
CASSYITGITDTQYF
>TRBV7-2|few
CASGLQGDGQPQHF
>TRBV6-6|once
CASQRVLSGNTIYF
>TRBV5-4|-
CASSFTWTGNKETQYF
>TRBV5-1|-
CASSPRGGSGNTGELFF
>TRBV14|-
CASSQSRLVRQYF
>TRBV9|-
CASSWADGQPQHF
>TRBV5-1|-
CASSLRGGNTEAFF
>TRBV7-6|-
CASSPGLAGGYEQYF
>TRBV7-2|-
CASSLSGGQIYGYTF
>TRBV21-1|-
CASSTHRANTEAFF
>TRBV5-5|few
CASSLAREVSLGYTF
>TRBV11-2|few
CASSLVGQHDNEQFF
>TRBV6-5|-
CASRQQGATETQYF
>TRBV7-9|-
CASSLYGTTTEAFF
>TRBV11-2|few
CASSLDGFGSRLYEQYF
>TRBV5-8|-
CASSSFRTSGGTGELFF
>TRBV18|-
CASSGAGTDTQYF
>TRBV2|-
CASMGTGHETQYF
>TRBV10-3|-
CAISESPQLVNEQFF
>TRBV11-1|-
CASSGLTGEETQYF
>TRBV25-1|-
CASSELGGTYNEQFF
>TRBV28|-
CASTPYSGPNEQFF
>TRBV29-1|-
CSVERLAGGGEQYF
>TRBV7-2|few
CASSPRAGAGTDTQYF
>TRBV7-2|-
CASRLNGGSNTGELFF
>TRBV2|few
CASSAPELFHYGYTF
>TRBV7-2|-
CASSFRASGNTIYF